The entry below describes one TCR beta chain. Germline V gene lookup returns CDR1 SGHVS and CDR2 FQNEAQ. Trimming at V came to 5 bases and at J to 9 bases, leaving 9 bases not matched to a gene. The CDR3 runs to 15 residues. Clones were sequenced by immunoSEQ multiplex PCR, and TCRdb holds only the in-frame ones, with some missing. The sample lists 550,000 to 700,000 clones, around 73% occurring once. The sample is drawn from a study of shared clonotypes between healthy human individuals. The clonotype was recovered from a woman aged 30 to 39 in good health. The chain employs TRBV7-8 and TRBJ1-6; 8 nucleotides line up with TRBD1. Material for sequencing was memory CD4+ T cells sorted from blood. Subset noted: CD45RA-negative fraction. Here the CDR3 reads CASSRNRGDSSPLHF. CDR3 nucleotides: TGTGCCAGCAGCCGAAACAGGGGGGATAGTTCACCCCTCCACTTT. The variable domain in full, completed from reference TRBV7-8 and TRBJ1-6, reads GAGVSQSPRYKVAKRGQDVALRCDPISGHVSLFWYQQALGQGPEFLTYFQNEAQLDKSGLPSDRFFAERPEGSVSTLKIQRTQQEDSAVYLCASSRNRGDSSPLHFGNGTRLTVT.